This T cell receptor beta chain was identified during a study of T cells after yellow fever vaccination. General observations from the study: There was a possibility that FACS-sorted repertoires contained abundant clonotypes contaminating from the bulk population.

Trimming stripped 0 bases from V and 8 bases from J, with 10 bases between. The germline CDR1 and CDR2 sequences are MRHNA and SNTAGT. This CDR3 has 13 residues. TCRdb itself ran the 5' RACE reads through MiXCR, one entry per CDR3 protein. The table lists some 670,000 distinct CDR3 sequences, about 12% of them singletons, with 14% to 15% in the top ten. This clonotype was seen only a few times. Its antigen remains unidentified. The chain carries TRBV6-4 and TRBJ1-2, with D unclear. The sequence was obtained from a man aged 30 to 39 who received the YFV17D yellow fever vaccine. Sequenced here: PBMCs, sampled on the day of the yellow fever booster vaccination. In DNA form, the CDR3 reads TGTGCCAGCAGTGACTCGCCTGGGGAGGGCTACACCTTC. It encodes CASSDSPGEGYTF.